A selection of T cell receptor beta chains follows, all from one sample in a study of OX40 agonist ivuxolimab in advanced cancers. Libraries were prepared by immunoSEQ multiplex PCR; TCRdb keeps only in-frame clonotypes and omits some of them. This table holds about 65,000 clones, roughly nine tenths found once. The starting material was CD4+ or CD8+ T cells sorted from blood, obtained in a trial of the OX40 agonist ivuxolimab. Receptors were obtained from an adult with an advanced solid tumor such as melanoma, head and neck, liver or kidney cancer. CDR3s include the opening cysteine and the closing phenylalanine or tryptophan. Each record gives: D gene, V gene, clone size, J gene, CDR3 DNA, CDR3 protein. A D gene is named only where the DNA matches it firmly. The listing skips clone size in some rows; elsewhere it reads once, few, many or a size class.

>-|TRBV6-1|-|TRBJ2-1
TGTGCCATCGGCTACAATGAGCAGTTCTTC
CAIGYNEQFF
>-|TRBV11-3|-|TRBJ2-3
TGTGCCAGCAGCTTAGGTTTAGGGGGAGCTGCAGATACGCAGTATTTT
CASSLGLGGAADTQYF
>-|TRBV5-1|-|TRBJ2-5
TGCGCCAGCAGCTCCGGGCGGGGGCAGGCCCAAGAGACCCAGTACTTC
CASSSGRGQAQETQYF
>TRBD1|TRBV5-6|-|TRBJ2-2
TGTGCCAGCAGCTTGGTGGCAGGGGGCCCCGGGGAGCTGTTTTTT
CASSLVAGGPGELFF
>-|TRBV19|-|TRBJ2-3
TGTGCCAGTAGGAGGGGGGCCCTCGAGGGTACGCAGTATTTT
CASRRGALEGTQYF
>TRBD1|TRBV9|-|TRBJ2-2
TGTGCCAGCAGCGCAGGGGGCCCCCAAGGGGAGCTGTTTTTT
CASSAGGPQGELFF
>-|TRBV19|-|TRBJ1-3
TGTGCCAGTACCCCTCAACCCTACCGAGGCACCATATATTTT
CASTPQPYRGTIYF
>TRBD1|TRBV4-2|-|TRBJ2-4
TGTGCCAGCAGCCAAGATTTCGGAGACAGGGGCCAAAACATTCAGTACTTC
CASSQDFGDRGQNIQYF
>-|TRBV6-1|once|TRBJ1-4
TGTGCCAGCGGTCACGGAGGGGGTAATGAAAAACTGTTTTTT
CASGHGGGNEKLFF
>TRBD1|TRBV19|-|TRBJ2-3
TGTGCCAGTAGTAACGCGGGACAGGGGGCCTTGAATACGCAGTATTTT
CASSNAGQGALNTQYF
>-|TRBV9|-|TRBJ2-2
TGTGCCAGCAGCGCGGGACACTCGGGCACCGGGGAGCTGTTTTTT
CASSAGHSGTGELFF
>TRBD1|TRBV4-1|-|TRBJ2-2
TGCGCCAGCAGCCATGGCCCCGGGACAGGGGCGAACACCGGGGAGCTGTTTTTT
CASSHGPGTGANTGELFF
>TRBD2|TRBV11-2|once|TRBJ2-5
TGTGCCAGCAGCTTAGTCAGCGGGGGGGTTGAGACCCAGTACTTC
CASSLVSGGVETQYF
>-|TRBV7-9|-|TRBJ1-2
TGTGCCAGCAGCTTAGGAGGAGGGGAAAACTATGGCTACACCTTC
CASSLGGGENYGYTF
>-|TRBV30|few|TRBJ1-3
TGTGCCTGGAGTGTAAGGGTCGGTCGCTCTGGAAACACCATATATTTT
CAWSVRVGRSGNTIYF
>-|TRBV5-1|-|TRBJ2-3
TGCGCCACGTGGCCCGGTCCCGTCAGCACAGATACGCAGTATTTT
CATWPGPVSTDTQYF
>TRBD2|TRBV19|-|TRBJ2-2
TGTGCCAGTAGTATTAGCGGGGCTACTGTCGGGGAGCTGTTTTTT
CASSISGATVGELFF
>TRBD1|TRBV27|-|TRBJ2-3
TGTGCCAGCAGTCCGGACAGGTTCACAGATACGCAGTATTTT
CASSPDRFTDTQYF
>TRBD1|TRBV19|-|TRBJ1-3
TGTGCCAGTAGTATCCCCGGACAGGGAGTGAGAAACACCATATATTTT
CASSIPGQGVRNTIYF
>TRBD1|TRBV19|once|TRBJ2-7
TGTGCCAGTAATGACAGGGGGGGCGAGCAGTACTTC
CASNDRGGEQYF
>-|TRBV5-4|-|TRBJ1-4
TGTGCCAGCAGCTTGCAGGACCACGAAAAACTGTTTTTT
CASSLQDHEKLFF
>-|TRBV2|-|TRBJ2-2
TGTGCCAGCAGTGAAGCGCTGGCGTACGGGGAGCTGTTTTTT
CASSEALAYGELFF
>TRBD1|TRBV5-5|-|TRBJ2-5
TGTGCCAGCAGACACGACAGGGGGCGAGAGACCCAGTACTTC
CASRHDRGRETQYF
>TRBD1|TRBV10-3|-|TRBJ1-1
TGTGCCAGCAGGACAGGGGGCGTTTCGATGAACACTGAAGCTTTCTTT
CASRTGGVSMNTEAFF
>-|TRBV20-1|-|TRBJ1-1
TGCAGTGCTAGAGGCCGTGAGGGAGCTTTCTTT
CSARGREGAFF
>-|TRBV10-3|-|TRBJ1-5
TGTGCCACCTCGGGAGGGTTGGGGGATCAGCCCCAGCATTTT
CATSGGLGDQPQHF
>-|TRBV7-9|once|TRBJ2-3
TGTGCCAGCAGCTTAGTAGCCATACTCGGAGATACGCAGTATTTT
CASSLVAILGDTQYF
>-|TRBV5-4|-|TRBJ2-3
TGTGCCAGCAGTTCCCCAAACGCCCGGGACTGGGCTCATTTT
CASSSPNARDWAHF
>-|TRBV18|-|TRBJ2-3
TGTGCCAGCTCACCACCGCTACAGACTAACACAGATACGCAGTATTTT
CASSPPLQTNTDTQYF
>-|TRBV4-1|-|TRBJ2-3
TGCGCCAGCAGCCATGCAAAACCCGCGTATACGCAGTATTTT
CASSHAKPAYTQYF
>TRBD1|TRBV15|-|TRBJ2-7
TGTGCCACCAGCAGACCGGGACAGGGGTCCTACGAGCAGTACTTC
CATSRPGQGSYEQYF
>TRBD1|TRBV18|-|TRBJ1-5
TGTGCCAGCTCATCAGGACAGGGCAATCAGCCCCAGCATTTT
CASSSGQGNQPQHF
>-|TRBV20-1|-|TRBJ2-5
TGCAGTGCTCAAGAGACCCAGTACTTC
CSAQETQYF
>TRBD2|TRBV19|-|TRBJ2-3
TGTGCCAGTAGTGTGGCGGGGGGGGACGCCAGCACAGATACGCAGTATTTT
CASSVAGGDASTDTQYF
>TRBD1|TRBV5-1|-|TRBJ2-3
TGCGCCAGCAGCTTCGGACAGGGAAGAGGAGATACGCAGTATTTT
CASSFGQGRGDTQYF